This record looks at one T cell receptor beta chain sequence and its context. This receptor's antigen is unknown. Per-nucleotide qualities are absent, and no much larger clonotype sits a single base away. The cohort comprised 550 to 700 healthy bone marrow donors. Cohort members were all nominally healthy when sampled, although unrecorded immune exposures were likely present. The donor tested CMV seropositive and was one of the 289 seropositive cohort members. A peripheral blood sample was collected from each donor, and TCR beta sequencing was performed on peripheral blood mononuclear cells. The Qiagen DNeasy Blood Extraction Kit was used to extract genomic DNA from the blood cell samples. Cut back by 0 bases and 0 bases, the V and J ends lie 5 bases apart. According to the germline V gene, CDR1 reads SGHRS and CDR2 reads YFSETQ. The CDR3 numbers 14 residues from cysteine through phenylalanine. Only CDR3 DNA remains: 42 bases, in frame from the first base.

This record belongs to a study of cytomegalovirus exposure and HLA in healthy donors (dated by TCRdb to about 2017). With regard to the full study: According to an earlier analysis of around 600 of the donors, about 190 million T cells yielded some 110 million unique TCR beta sequences and more than 250 Gb of sequence data. An early release covering roughly 640 HLA-typed donors comprised about 290 gigabases of sequencing data and roughly 86 million unique TCR sequences. Along with the 666-subject first cohort, a separate validation cohort of over a hundred different subjects was used. Every discovery cohort repertoire had been produced on one sequencing platform. Donor age, sex, ethnicity and CMV serostatus were collected together with the repertoire data. The study profiled the T cell repertoires of 666 subjects by immunosequencing and related them to cytomegalovirus serostatus. Roughly five DR-DQ haplotypes were handled as single units for association and clustering, since linkage in the cohort was strong. The study was designed to test whether signatures of past pathogen exposure could be identified by cataloging public T cell receptors. Across about 370 genotyped donors of the cohort, an average of about 200,000 unique TCR beta nucleotide sequences per donor were sequenced, and approximately 19% of those sequences were non-productive. To study patterns of TCR occurrence, a later analysis re-analyzed previously published TCR beta repertoires from more than 550 donors and added high-resolution HLA genotyping. Among the roughly 400 genotyped donors, around 81% belonged to the genetic ancestry cluster associated with self-reported Caucasian donors. In an earlier analysis of 500 to 650 of the donors, high-throughput TCR beta sequencing was used to judge whether each TCR beta V gene segment behaved as functional or pseudogenic. In the later analysis, no new phenotypic data were used to find candidate immune exposures; instead, reliance was placed on TCR beta sequences and their occurrence across donors. In a later genetic analysis, genome-wide SNP genotypes for about 65% of the 666 donors were used, and that subset was treated as a discovery cohort. Typing coverage varied by locus: about 620-630 donors for A, B, C, DRB1 and DQB1; 500 to 550 for DQA1; around 570 for DPA1; roughly 450 for DPB1. HLA typing included class I and class II loci at four-digit resolution. High-throughput TCR immunosequencing, statistical association of individual TCRs with disease status, and machine learning were combined to predict cytomegalovirus infection status. Study-level results and caveats: Compared with equally common non-associated chains, HLA-associated TCR beta chains in a later analysis were more clonally expanded and had lower generation probabilities. Because counts were too low, seventeen rarely observed V segments, including chromosome 9 orphons, were excluded from the earlier analysis of 587 of the donors. Because the 87-base-pair reads could not distinguish some IMGT-functional V segments, including TRBV6-2 and TRBV6-3, those segments were excluded. While some public TCRs were present in many individuals, most TCR sequences turned up only very rarely across donors. Assigning TCR associations to individual alleles was difficult when HLA alleles, especially DR and DQ, strongly co-occurred. For the cohort, immune exposure information was limited to CMV serostatus. Correlated functional status among segregating V segments might be attributable to linkage disequilibrium, but an unknown experimental factor could not be ruled out. A cluster of highly shared sequence variants was judged likely to be a technical artifact of the sequencing pipeline. An association between a missense DCLRE1C variant and V-gene and J-gene trimming of TCR beta chains was found in a later genetic analysis and replicated in an independent cohort. Because some donors lacked HLA typing at each locus, the association tests relied only on the typed subset. A later analysis reported that several top co-occurrence clusters appeared linked to parvovirus B19, influenza, CMV and Epstein-Barr virus. According to a later analysis, TCR association rates differed among HLA loci, with DRB1 alleles showing the most associated TCRs and HLA-C alleles showing the fewest. The cohort was sequenced for TCR beta chains only, and without alpha or paired-chain data the features that could be detected were limited. Cytomegalovirus status was reported to be diagnosed by the classifier with high specificity and sensitivity in both the original and validation cohorts. Sequencing depth was assumed to be roughly uniform across donors in the presence/absence analyses, though that assumption may not hold. The study gave a list of about 170 TCR beta chains associated with cytomegalovirus. A further reported finding was that TCR beta sequences accurately predicted the HLA-A and HLA-B alleles for most subjects in the first cohort. A few of the identified cytomegalovirus-associated TCR beta chains were confirmed in vitro to be specific for cytomegalovirus antigens. In an earlier analysis of approximately 590 of the donors, most TCR beta V segments were observed in productive rearrangements about 87% or about 30% of the time, broadly matching IMGT annotations. A later analysis associated 16,951 TCR beta sequences with specific HLA alleles at a false discovery rate of 0.05. According to a later genetic analysis, donors in an Asian-associated ancestry cluster had fewer N-insertions in productive TCRs than the approximately 630-donor mean. Most CMV-associated TCR beta chains appeared to be HLA-restricted in a later analysis, and the HLA associations seemed to be driven largely by CMV exposure. According to the authors, the approach could potentially be generalized to other disease states and immunological phenotypes.

The library came from the immunoSEQ multiplex PCR assay. A mixture of 60 forward primers for TCR Vbeta segments and 13 reverse primers for TCR Jbeta segments was used in the multiplex PCR. Amplification of the CDR3 region of rearranged TCR beta genes was performed with a multiplex PCR assay on genomic DNA. The Illumina HiSeq System was used to sequence the amplified TCR beta libraries as 87-base-pair reads. From the authors' description of their analysis: In a later analysis, around 80 million unique TCR beta chains were counted across the 650 to 700 repertoires, and about 10 million of these chains were shared by at least two donors. A nearest-neighbor algorithm error-corrected the raw reads and collapsed the reads into unique sequences, merging closely related sequences to remove PCR and sequencing errors. CDR3 sequences were aligned to IMGT reference sequences to assign V, D and J gene segments. For a sequence to be retained, a match of at least six nucleotides was required to both a V gene segment and a J gene segment. Rearrangements were called productive when the CDR3 lacked stop codons and stayed in frame with V and J; all others were non-productive. CDR3 was defined according to IMGT convention as the region running from the second conserved V-encoded cysteine to the conserved J-encoded phenylalanine. In an earlier analysis of 550 to 650 of the donors, sequences lacking an unambiguous match to a single V gene segment were excluded. An earlier analysis of roughly 590 of the donors called V segments functional above 56.7% productive rearrangements and segregating when the between-donor standard deviation exceeded 5%. A statistical classification framework was built for diagnosing cytomegalovirus status from the catalog of TCR beta chain sequences. V and J gene assignment, in a later analysis, came from comparing TCR nucleotide sequences with IMGT/GENE-DB human TR gene sequences. The TCRdist pipeline was used in a later analysis to assign CDR3 sequences and most-parsimonious VDJ recombination scenarios. A later analysis defined each TCR beta chain by its CDR3 amino acid sequence plus V-gene family, and excluded reads lacking a unique V-gene family. A later analysis removed nearly 600 highly shared, low-generation-probability nucleotide sequences to deal with suspected cross-contamination and a sequencing artifact. A later analysis calculated a clonal expansion index for each public chain from normalized within-repertoire ranks of inferred template counts. A later analysis computed generation probabilities with a VDJ recombination model fitted to out-of-frame rearrangements, and checked the results against IGoR. In a later analysis, TCR-TCR, TCR-HLA and TCR-CMV co-occurrence was scored with hypergeometric tests, and a repertoire-size bias correction was applied to TCR pairs. To estimate false discovery rates, a later analysis permuted the HLA or CMV assignments 20 times. In a later analysis, co-occurring TCRs were grouped with DBSCAN, and TCRdist sequence similarity was added when clustering was performed within HLA-allele-positive subsets. For co-occurrence clustering, repertoires with fewer than 30,000 or more than 120,000 public chains were excluded, along with roughly five repertoires with anomalous nucleotide sharing. As stored in TCRdb, this immuneACCESS dataset retains in-frame rearrangements with V and J assigned. A fraction of the clones does not appear; measured against another copy, unresolved V genes explain less than half of the discrepancy, and the remainder lacks a known reason. V and J calls and clone size are copied from that table; D and trimming were computed from the DNA. This sample lists roughly 160,000 clones; about 82% were detected once. Roughly 7.5% of the sample rests with the top ten.

This sequence uses TRBV5-1 and TRBJ2-3; no confident D gene assignment can be made. This TCR was recovered from a woman aged 25 to 39 in good health and CMV-seropositive. Sequenced material: PBMCs. The base sequence is TGCGCCAGCAGCTTGGGACTGAGCACAGATACGCAGTATTTT. It specifies CASSLGLSTDTQYF.